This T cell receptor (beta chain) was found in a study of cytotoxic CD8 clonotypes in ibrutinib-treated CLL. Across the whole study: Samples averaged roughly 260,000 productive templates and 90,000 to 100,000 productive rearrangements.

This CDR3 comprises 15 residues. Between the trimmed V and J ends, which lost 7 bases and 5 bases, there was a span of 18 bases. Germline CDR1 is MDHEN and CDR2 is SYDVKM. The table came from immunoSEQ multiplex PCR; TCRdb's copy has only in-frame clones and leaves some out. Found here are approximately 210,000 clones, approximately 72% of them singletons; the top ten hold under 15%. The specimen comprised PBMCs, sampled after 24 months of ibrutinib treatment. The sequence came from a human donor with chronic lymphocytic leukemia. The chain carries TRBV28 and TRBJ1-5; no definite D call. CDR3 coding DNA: TGTGCCAGCACCTCCGGGCCCCGGATCTATCAGCCCCAGCATTTT. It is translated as CASTSGPRIYQPQHF.